This T cell receptor (beta chain) derives from a study of lymphopenia after photon versus proton radiotherapy. Whole-study results and caveats: Under photons, naive T cells and diversity fell while effector/memory populations rose. After lymphocyte nadir, photon-treated repertoires showed oligoclonal expansion, especially CD8+ Temra.

As concerns this clone: Its specificity is unknown.

TCRdb's copy holds only in-frame clones and misses some; the assay was immunoSEQ multiplex PCR. The table records 150,000 to 200,000 clones, approximately 91% of them present only once. V was cut by 5 bases and J by 6 bases, with 7 bases left in between. This CDR3 contains 11 residues. The germline V gene encodes CDR1 SNHLY and CDR2 FYNNEI. This chain connects TRBV2 to TRBJ1-2; D might be TRBD1 (6 bases). This receptor was taken from a man aged 50 or older with gastric cancer. This specimen consisted of peripheral blood, obtained from a patient treated with photon-based radiotherapy. Here the CDR3 reads CASSYRDGYTF. The CDR3 DNA reads as TGTGCCAGCAGTTACAGGGATGGCTACACCTTC. The complete variable domain, with remaining parts taken from reference TRBV2 and TRBJ1-2, reads EPEVTQTPSHQVTQMGQEVILRCVPISNHLYFYWYRQILGQKVEFLVSFYNNEISEKSEIFDDQFSVERPDGSNFTLKIRSTKLEDSAMYFCASSYRDGYTFGSGTRLTVV.